This TCR beta chain was captured by sequencing in a study of blood T cell repertoires in COVID-19 (dated by TCRdb to between 2020 and 2021). In the study overall: Samples from collaborators originated in the United States, Italy and Spain and spanned both the acute and convalescent phases of COVID-19. The samples were drawn from the first 160 participants of the ongoing ImmuneRACE study and from 950 to 1,500 subjects provided by 6 global collaborators. Where available, HLA class I and class II types were taken from metadata supplied by the sample provider and were not determined by assay-based typing. Subjects who had been exposed to COVID-19, were actively infected with it, or had recovered from it provided the deeply sampled blood TCRbeta repertoires that made up the dataset. Nearly every sample came with metadata listing a de-identified subject ID, COVID-19 status, age in years and sex. The prospective study material was composed of cDNA or gDNA derived from T cells, B-cell-depleted T cells, or PBMCs. The repertoires were released in a freely available public database intended as a resource for research on the immune response to SARS-CoV-2.

Turning to this clone: The antigen it binds to is not known. Per-base qualities were not stored, and no clone one base away is much larger.

Study-wide conclusions, independent of this receptor: Clinical and demographic metadata were provided uncurated, with the amount varying by source and participant.

Whole blood was collected in K2EDTA tubes by collaborating institutions according to the institutions' own protocols. Collaborator samples were shipped for TCRbeta analysis as frozen whole blood, isolated PBMCs, or DNA extracted from either sample type. TCRbeta CDR3 regions were amplified from genomic DNA by means of the immunoSEQ Assay, a bias-controlled multiplex PCR. From the authors' description of their analysis: The number of nucleated cells in each sample was estimated by amplification of reference gene primers within the assay. Sequence reads were collapsed and filtered to measure the absolute abundance of every unique TCRbeta CDR3 rearrangement. For each sample, productive Simpson clonality was calculated by taking the square root of Simpson's diversity index across productive rearrangements. Imported from immuneACCESS, the table was reduced by TCRdb to in-frame sequences with V and J called. These copies leave out some clones; in studies compared against another copy, an unresolved V gene accounts for under half, and the cause of the remainder is not known. V, J and clone size reflect that table, while D and trimming were determined from the DNA. In this sample the table shows some 210,000 clones, almost 85% of which occur a single time. The top ten clones comprise more than 4.5% of the sample.

Relative to germline, V is 3 bases shorter and J is 8 bases shorter, with 10 bases between their ends. The CDR3 runs 13 amino acids, cysteine and phenylalanine included. Only the CDR3 portion is preserved as DNA: 39 bases, with reading frame beginning at the first base. The V and J segments used are TRBV12-3 or TRBV12-4 and TRBJ1-4, with no D gene named confidently. The clonotype was recovered from a woman aged 70-85 years with active or convalescent COVID-19. What was sequenced was peripheral blood. CDR3 reads: CASSFRTGEKLFF. The nucleotide sequence reads as follows: TGTGCCAGCAGTTTCCGCACGGGAGAAAAACTGTTTTTT.